Listed here are 23 T cell receptor beta chains from one sample, sequenced in a study of T-cell reconstitution after alpha-beta-depleted transplantation in children. Preparation of the TCRbeta library involved a method that used unique molecular identifiers. TCRdb reanalysed the PCR reads using MiXCR and keeps one entry per CDR3 protein. The repertoire holds about 7,400 distinct CDR3 sequences, with about 30% as singletons. The sample was peripheral blood, taken 60 days after TCRalphabeta/CD19-depleted stem cell transplant. The receptors were gathered from a boy in the first two years of life who had a stem cell transplant for SCID, so the T cells may come from the graft donor.

The CDR3 DNA reads TGTGCCAGCAGCCTGAATCGGCCAGCGGGTGGCGAGCAGTACTTC. It translates to CASSLNRPAGGEQYF. J is TRBJ2-7 and V is TRBV11-2; possibly TRBD2 for D (6 bases). Germline CDR1 reads SGHAT; CDR2 reads FQNNGV. The CDR3 extends over 15 amino acids. V lost 5 bases and J 6 bases, leaving 20 bases between the germline ends.

This chain uses TRBV11-2 with TRBJ1-1; TRBD1 aligns across 8 bases. Looked up from germline, CDR1 is SGHAT and CDR2 is FQNNGV. The CDR3 contains 12 residues. The V gene end was trimmed by 5 bases and the J gene end by 8 bases; junction bases not matched to a gene: 4. Written as DNA, the CDR3 is TGTGCCAGCAGCCAACGGGACAGGGAAGCTTTCTTT. Its protein product is CASSQRDREAFF.

This clonotype is judged medium-sized. V gene TRBV15 combines with J gene TRBJ1-6; tentatively, D is TRBD1 (5 bases). The CDR3 is 21 amino acids. CDR1 LNHNV and CDR2 YYDKDF come from the germline V gene (reference sequence). V lost 2 bases and J 0 bases, leaving 23 bases between the germline ends. The CDR3 here is CATSRFLPRDRPSSYNSPLHF. In DNA form, the CDR3 reads TGTGCCACCAGCAGATTCCTGCCCCGGGACCGACCGAGCTCCTATAATTCACCCCTCCACTTT.

The sample holds many counts of this clonotype. The chain couples TRBV7-2 to TRBJ1-4; possibly TRBD1 for D (6 bases). The CDR3 is made up of 15 amino acids. The ends were cut back, 5 bases at V and 7 bases at J, with 17 bases in the middle. Germline values: CDR1 SGHTA, CDR2 FQGNSA. DNA of the CDR3: TGTGCCAGCAGCCCGCACGGGCTAGGGGGTGAAAAACTGTTTTTT. Its translation: CASSPHGLGGEKLFF.

The V call is TRBV4-1, the J call TRBJ2-1; TRBD2 aligns across 10 bases. Germline V gene sequence: CDR1 MGHRA, CDR2 YSYEKL. J was trimmed by 1 base and V by 7 bases; bases with no gene match: 10. CDR3 length: 17 amino acids. The CDR3 loop reads CASTGLAGVLSYNEQFF. In nucleotides, the CDR3 is TGCGCCAGCACAGGGCTAGCGGGAGTGTTGTCCTACAATGAGCAGTTCTTC.

V usage is TRBV28 and J usage is TRBJ2-3; 10 bases map to TRBD2. The J segment lost 4 bases and the V segment lost 6 bases, leaving 10 bases of the junction unmatched. Germline V CDR1 and CDR2: MDHEN, SYDVKM. This CDR3 region has 16 residues. CDR3 in DNA: TGTGCCAGCAGCCTCGGGCTAGCGGGAGATTCAGATACGCAGTATTTT. Protein: CASSLGLAGDSDTQYF.

This clonotype is termed medium-sized. This chain connects TRBV12-3 or TRBV12-4 to TRBJ2-4; no reliable D call. V lost 1 base and J lost 0, with 10 bases in between. CDR3 length: 16 amino acids. In DNA form, the CDR3 reads TGTGCCAGCAGTTTAGTGTCGGAACTAGCCAAAAACATTCAGTACTTC. It translates to CASSLVSELAKNIQYF.

Sample share makes this clonotype medium-sized. This chain uses TRBV2 with TRBJ1-3; no reliable D call. Germline CDR1 SNHLY, CDR2 FYNNEI. V lost 8 bases and J 0 bases, leaving 5 bases between the germline ends. The CDR3 has 12 residues. DNA of the CDR3: TGTGCCAGCGCGGGCTCTGGAAACACCATATATTTT. This sequence encodes CASAGSGNTIYF.

There are many counts of this clonotype. The chain carries TRBV9 and TRBJ2-7; D is undetermined. Germline CDR1 and CDR2: SGDLS and YYNGEE. V was shortened by 4 bases and J by 0 bases, with 14 bases between the two germline ends. The CDR3 sequence is 15 residues long. CDR3 amino acids: CASSPLSWRSYEQYF. The CDR3 coding sequence is TGTGCCAGCAGCCCCCTGTCTTGGCGCTCCTACGAGCAGTACTTC.

In its sample, this clonotype is medium-sized. The genes are TRBV5-1 and TRBJ1-2; D is unresolved. Trimming left V 3 bases short and J 3 bases short, with 9 bases between. Germline CDR1 is SGHRS and CDR2 is YFSETQ. The CDR3 contains 13 residues. The CDR3 loop reads CASSSSVDYGYTF. CDR3 in DNA: TGCGCCAGCAGCTCTTCCGTTGACTATGGCTACACCTTC.

Ten or more counts support this clonotype. CDR3 protein: CASSLVNGDTQYF. CDR3 DNA: TGTGCCAGCAGCTTGGTCAACGGGGATACGCAGTATTTT. The genes are TRBV5-4 and TRBJ2-3; D remains unclear. Germline V gives CDR1 SGHNT, CDR2 YYREEE (reference sequence). V lost 0 bases and J 6 bases, leaving 8 bases between the germline ends. The CDR3 covers 13 residues.

Relative to its sample, this clonotype is medium-sized. The rearrangement joins TRBV11-1 to TRBJ2-4, with 7 bases lining up with TRBD1. J was trimmed by 0 bases and V by 5 bases; bases with no gene match: 16. The CDR3 covers 19 residues. Germline CDR1 reads SGHAT; CDR2 reads FQDESV (reference sequence). The CDR3 loop reads CASSPFTGVLTLAKNIQYF. CDR3 bases: TGTGCCAGCAGCCCGTTTACAGGGGTGCTCACCTTAGCCAAAAACATTCAGTACTTC.

This clonotype appeared many times. The chain is built from TRBV11-3 and TRBJ1-1; D call uncertain. V was shortened by 0 bases and J by 3 bases, with 5 bases between the two germline ends. Germline lookup yields CDR1 SGHNT and CDR2 YENEEA. The CDR3 is 13 residues long. Here the CDR3 DNA reads TGTGCCAGCAGCTTAGATACGGACACTGAAGCTTTCTTT. This gives the protein CASSLDTDTEAFF.

This clonotype was found many times. The chain joins TRBV6-5 to TRBJ1-2; no definite D call. The V end lost 0 bases, the J end lost 7 bases, and 15 bases lay between the germline ends. CDR3 length equals 15 residues. Looked up from germline, CDR1 is MNHEY and CDR2 is SVGAGI. The CDR3 region has the DNA TGTGCCAGCAGTTACTCGATGGCGGTGAAAGGTGGCTACACCTTC. Its protein product is CASSYSMAVKGGYTF.

The chain employs TRBV27 and TRBJ2-7, with TRBD2 identical over 8 bases. V shed 8 bases, J shed 7 bases, and the junction held 19 bases outside the gene matches. The CDR3 runs 16 residues. Germline V CDR1 and CDR2: MNHEY, SMNVEV (reference sequence). The CDR3 nucleotides read TGTGCCAGCGGCTTATGGGGGGAAAGCGGGAGAGGGGAGCAGTACTTC. Translated: CASGLWGESGRGEQYF.

This clonotype is labeled as medium-sized. The chain carries TRBV12-5 and TRBJ1-3; D not resolved. V gave up 1 base and J gave up 7 bases, with 2 bases separating them. CDR3 length: 11 amino acids. Germline CDR1 reads LGHNT; CDR2 reads FRNRAP. The CDR3 coding sequence is TGTGCTAGTGGTTTGGACAACACCATATATTTT. Its protein product is CASGLDNTIYF. The entire variable domain, with the rest obtained from reference TRBV12-5 and TRBJ1-3, is as follows: DARVTQTPRHKVTEMGQEVTMRCQPILGHNTVFWYRQTMMQGLELLAYFRNRAPLDDSGMPKDRFSAEMPDATLATLKIQPSEPRDSAVYFCASGLDNTIYFGEGSWLTVV.

This clonotype counts as medium-sized. This chain joins TRBV20-1 and TRBJ1-1, with D hard to call. The ends were cut back, 6 bases at V and 5 bases at J, with 13 bases in the middle. Germline CDR1 and CDR2: DFQATT and SNEGSKA (reference sequence). The CDR3 is 12 residues long. CDR3 bases: TGCAGTGCACGCCGGTGGGGAACTGAAGCTTTCTTT. Residues: CSARRWGTEAFF.

The chain couples TRBV12-3 or TRBV12-4 to TRBJ2-7; the D is unclear. The CDR3 runs to 11 residues. The V and J ends lost 4 bases and 6 bases respectively, with 7 bases between them. CDR3 amino acids: CASSYFSEQYF. The DNA for the CDR3 is TGTGCCAGCAGTTATTTCAGCGAGCAGTACTTC.

The genes are TRBV18 and TRBJ2-1; 7 bases align to TRBD2. Germline assignment: CDR1 KGHSH and CDR2 LQKENI. The CDR3 totals 16 residues. V lost 4 bases and J lost 1; bases outside the gene matches: 7. The CDR3 loop reads CASSQLALTSYNEQFF. The CDR3 DNA reads as TGTGCCAGCTCACAACTAGCGCTGACTTCCTACAATGAGCAGTTCTTC.

This chain connects TRBV5-1 to TRBJ1-2; the D is unclear. Germline CDR1 and CDR2: SGHRS and YFSETQ. The germline V and J ends were trimmed by 0 bases and 2 bases, with 5 bases remaining between them. The CDR3 runs 13 residues. Written as DNA, the CDR3 is TGCGCCAGCAGCTTGGCTGGGAACTATGGCTACACCTTC. Translating gives CASSLAGNYGYTF.

The chain links TRBV5-1 to TRBJ2-7; 8 bases map to TRBD1. Germline assignment: CDR1 SGHRS and CDR2 YFSETQ. This CDR3 contains 14 residues. With V trimmed by 3 bases and J by 5 bases, 7 bases remained unmatched. CDR3 residues: CASSSGQGDHEQYF. The CDR3 DNA is TGCGCCAGCAGCTCTGGACAGGGCGACCACGAGCAGTACTTC.

This chain uses TRBV7-9 with TRBJ2-3; D unclear. The CDR3 is 15 amino acids. Germline CDR1 reads SEHNR; CDR2 reads FQNEAQ (reference sequence). V lost 3 bases and J 1 base, leaving 11 bases between the germline ends. In DNA form, the CDR3 reads TGTGCCAGCAGCTTTTTACAGACCCGCACAGATACGCAGTATTTT. Amino acids: CASSFLQTRTDTQYF.

This clonotype was counted at least ten times. This sequence joins TRBV6-5 and TRBJ2-1; perhaps D is TRBD1 or TRBD2 (5 bases each). Germline CDR1 is MNHEY and CDR2 is SVGAGI. This CDR3 contains 17 residues. The ends were cut back, 6 bases at V and 3 bases at J, with 21 bases in the middle. The CDR3 loop reads CASSLLGSRALYNEQFF. Written as DNA, the CDR3 is TGTGCCAGCAGCTTGCTGGGGAGCAGGGCCCTCTACAATGAGCAGTTCTTC.